Below, one T cell receptor (beta chain) is given with its context. This entry comes from a study of T cells after yellow fever vaccination. Looked up from germline, CDR1 is SGHRS and CDR2 is YFSETQ. CDR3 length: 18 residues. With 4 bases clipped from V and 2 bases from J, the junction kept 13 bases outside the gene matches. TCRdb reprocessed the 5' RACE reads via MiXCR and lists one record per CDR3 protein. Altogether 400,000 or so distinct CDR3 sequences are present, 15% to 20% being singletons, with the ten largest covering over 15%. This TCR derives from a man aged 18-30 years who received the YFV17D yellow fever vaccine. The chain has TRBV5-1 and TRBJ2-3, with 10 bases aligning to TRBD2. Sequenced material: PBMCs, taken before the yellow fever booster vaccination. The CDR3: CASSPRGLAGALTDTQYF. The CDR3, as DNA: TGCGCCAGCAGCCCCCGAGGGCTAGCGGGGGCCCTCACAGATACGCAGTATTTT.